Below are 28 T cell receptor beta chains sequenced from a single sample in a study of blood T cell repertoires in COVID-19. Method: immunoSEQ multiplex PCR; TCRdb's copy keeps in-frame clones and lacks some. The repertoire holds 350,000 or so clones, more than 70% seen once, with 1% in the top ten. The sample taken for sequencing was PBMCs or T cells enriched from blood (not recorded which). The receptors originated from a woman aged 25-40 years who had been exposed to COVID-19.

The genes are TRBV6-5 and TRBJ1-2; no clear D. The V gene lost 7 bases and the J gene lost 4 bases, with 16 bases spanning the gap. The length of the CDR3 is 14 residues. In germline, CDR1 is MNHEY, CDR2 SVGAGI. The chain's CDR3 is CASTEEGRGYGYTF. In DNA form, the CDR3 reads TGTGCCAGCACCGAGGAAGGCCGTGGCTATGGCTACACCTTC.

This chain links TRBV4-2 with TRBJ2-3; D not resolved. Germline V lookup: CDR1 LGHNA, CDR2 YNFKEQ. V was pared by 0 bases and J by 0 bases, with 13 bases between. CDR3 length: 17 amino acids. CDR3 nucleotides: TGTGCCAGCAGCCAAGAGTCTGGGCCTGCTAGCACAGATACGCAGTATTTT. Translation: CASSQESGPASTDTQYF.

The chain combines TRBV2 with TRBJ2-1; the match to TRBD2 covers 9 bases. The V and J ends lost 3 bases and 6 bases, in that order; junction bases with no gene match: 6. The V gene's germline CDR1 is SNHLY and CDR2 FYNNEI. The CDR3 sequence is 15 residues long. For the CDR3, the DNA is TGTGCCAGCAGTGAGGGGGGACTAGCAGGCAATGAGCAGTTCTTC. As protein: CASSEGGLAGNEQFF.

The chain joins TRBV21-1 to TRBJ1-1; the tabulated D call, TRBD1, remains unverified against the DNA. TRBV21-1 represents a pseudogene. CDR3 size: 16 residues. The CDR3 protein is CASSQPETGLGTEAFF. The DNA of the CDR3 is TGTGCCAGCAGCCAACCAGAGACAGGGTTGGGCACTGAAGCTTTCTTT.

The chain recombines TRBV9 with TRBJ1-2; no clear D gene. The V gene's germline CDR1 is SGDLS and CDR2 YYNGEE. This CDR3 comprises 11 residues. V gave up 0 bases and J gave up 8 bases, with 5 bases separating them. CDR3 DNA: TGTGCCAGCAGCGTAGTCAGAGGCTACACCTTC. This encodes CASSVVRGYTF. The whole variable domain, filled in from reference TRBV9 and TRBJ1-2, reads DSGVTQTPKHLITATGQRVTLRCSPRSGDLSVYWYQQSLDQGLQFLIQYYNGEERAKGNILERFSAQQFPDLHSELNLSSLELGDSALYFCASSVVRGYTFGSGTRLTVV.

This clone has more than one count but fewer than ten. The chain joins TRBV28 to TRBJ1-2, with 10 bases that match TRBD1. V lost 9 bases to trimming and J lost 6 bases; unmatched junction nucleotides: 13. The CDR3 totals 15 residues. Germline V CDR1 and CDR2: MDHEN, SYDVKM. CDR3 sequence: CARPFTGTGDNGYTF. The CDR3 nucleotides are TGTGCCAGACCCTTCACCGGGACAGGGGATAATGGCTACACCTTC.

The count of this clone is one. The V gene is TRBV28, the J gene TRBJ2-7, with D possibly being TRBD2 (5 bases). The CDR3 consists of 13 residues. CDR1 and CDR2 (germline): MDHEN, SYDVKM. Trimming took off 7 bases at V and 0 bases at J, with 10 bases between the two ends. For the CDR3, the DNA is TGTGCCAGCAAGGCGGGTAGCTCCTACGAGCAGTACTTC. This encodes CASKAGSSYEQYF.

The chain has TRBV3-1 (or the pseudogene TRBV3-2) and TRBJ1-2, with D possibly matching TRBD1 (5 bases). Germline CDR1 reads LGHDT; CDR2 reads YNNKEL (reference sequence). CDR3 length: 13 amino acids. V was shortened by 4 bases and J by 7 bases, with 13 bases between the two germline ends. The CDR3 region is CASSRKVGGGYTF. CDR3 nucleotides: TGTGCCAGCAGCCGAAAGGTGGGGGGTGGCTACACCTTC.

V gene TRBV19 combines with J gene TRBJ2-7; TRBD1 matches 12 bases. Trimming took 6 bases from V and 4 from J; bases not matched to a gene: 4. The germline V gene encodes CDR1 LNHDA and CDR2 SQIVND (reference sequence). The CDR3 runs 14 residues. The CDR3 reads CASRSGQGAYEQYF. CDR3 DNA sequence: TGTGCCAGTAGGTCGGGACAGGGGGCGTACGAGCAGTACTTC.

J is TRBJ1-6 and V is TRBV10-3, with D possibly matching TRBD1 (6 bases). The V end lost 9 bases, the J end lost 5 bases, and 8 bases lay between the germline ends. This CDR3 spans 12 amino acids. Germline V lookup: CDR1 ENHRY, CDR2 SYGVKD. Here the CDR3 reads CAIWDNNSPLHF. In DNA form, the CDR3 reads TGTGCCATTTGGGACAATAATTCACCCCTCCACTTT.

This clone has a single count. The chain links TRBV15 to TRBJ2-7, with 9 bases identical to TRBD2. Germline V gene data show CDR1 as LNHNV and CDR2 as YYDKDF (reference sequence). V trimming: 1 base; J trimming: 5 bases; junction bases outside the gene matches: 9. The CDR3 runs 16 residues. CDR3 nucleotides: TGTGCCACCAGCAGAGCTACTAGCGGGCAGAGGAACGAGCAGTACTTC. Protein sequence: CATSRATSGQRNEQYF.

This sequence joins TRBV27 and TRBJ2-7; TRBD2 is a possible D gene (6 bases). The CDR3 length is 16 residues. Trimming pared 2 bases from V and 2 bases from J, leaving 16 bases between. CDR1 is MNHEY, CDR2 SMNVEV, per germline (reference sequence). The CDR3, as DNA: TGTGCCAGCAGTTTACGAGCGGGCCGAAGTCCCTACGAGCAGTACTTC. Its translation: CASSLRAGRSPYEQYF.

The CDR3 loop is CASSFGREYNEQFF. CDR3 DNA sequence: TGTGCCAGCAGTTTTGGGCGGGAGTACAATGAGCAGTTCTTC. The chain employs TRBV27 and TRBJ2-1; 7 bases map to TRBD2. V lost 3 bases to trimming and J lost 4 bases; unmatched junction nucleotides: 3. The V gene's germline CDR1 is MNHEY and CDR2 SMNVEV (reference sequence). CDR3 length equals 14 residues.

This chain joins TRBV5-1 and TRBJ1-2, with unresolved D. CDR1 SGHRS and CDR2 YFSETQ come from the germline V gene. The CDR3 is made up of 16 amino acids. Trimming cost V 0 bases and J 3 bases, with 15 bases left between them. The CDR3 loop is CASSLVFGREDYGYTF. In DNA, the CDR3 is TGCGCCAGCAGCTTGGTCTTCGGGCGGGAGGACTATGGCTACACCTTC. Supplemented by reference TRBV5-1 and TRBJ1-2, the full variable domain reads KAGVTQTPRYLIKTRGQQVTLSCSPISGHRSVSWYQQTPGQGLQFLFEYFSETQRNKGNFPGRFSGRQFSNSRSEMNVSTLELGDSALYLCASSLVFGREDYGYTFGSGTRLTVV.

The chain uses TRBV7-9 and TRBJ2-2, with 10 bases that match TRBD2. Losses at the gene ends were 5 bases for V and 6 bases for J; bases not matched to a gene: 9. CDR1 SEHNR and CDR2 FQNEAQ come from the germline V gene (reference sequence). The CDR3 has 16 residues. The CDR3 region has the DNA TGTGCCAGCAGCGGCCCAATAGCGGGAGGTCCCGGGGAGCTGTTTTTT. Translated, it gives CASSGPIAGGPGELFF.

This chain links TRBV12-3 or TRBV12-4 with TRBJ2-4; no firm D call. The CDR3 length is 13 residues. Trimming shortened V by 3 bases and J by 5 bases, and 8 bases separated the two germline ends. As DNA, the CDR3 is TGTGCCAGCAGTTTGGGCCACGAAAACATTCAGTACTTC. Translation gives CASSLGHENIQYF.

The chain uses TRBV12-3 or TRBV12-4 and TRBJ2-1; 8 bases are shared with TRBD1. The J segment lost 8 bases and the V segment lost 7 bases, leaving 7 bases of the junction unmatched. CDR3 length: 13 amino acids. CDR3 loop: CASTGQGFDEQFF. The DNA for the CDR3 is TGTGCCAGCACCGGACAGGGATTCGATGAGCAGTTCTTC.

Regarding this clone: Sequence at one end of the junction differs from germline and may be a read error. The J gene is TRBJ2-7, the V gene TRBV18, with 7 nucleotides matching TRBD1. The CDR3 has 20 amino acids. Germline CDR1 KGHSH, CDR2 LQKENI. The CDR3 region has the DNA TGTGCCACCTCACCGCGCCGGGGTGCGAGCAGACAGGGTCCAACCTACGAGCAGTACTTC. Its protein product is CATSPRRGASRQGPTYEQYF.

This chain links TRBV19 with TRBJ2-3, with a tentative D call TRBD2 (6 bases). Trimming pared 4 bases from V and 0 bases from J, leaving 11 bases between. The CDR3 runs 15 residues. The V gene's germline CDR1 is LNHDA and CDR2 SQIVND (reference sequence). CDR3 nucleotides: TGTGCCAGTAGTACCCGGGACTTGAGCACAGATACGCAGTATTTT. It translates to CASSTRDLSTDTQYF.

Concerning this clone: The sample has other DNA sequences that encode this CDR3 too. The CDR3 spells CASSFLIETQYF. CDR3 sequence (DNA): TGTGCCAGCAGTTTTCTTATAGAGACCCAGTACTTC. The V gene is TRBV12-3 or TRBV12-4, the J gene TRBJ2-5; D is undetermined. Trimming removed 3 bases from V and 4 bases from J, with 6 bases in between. This CDR3 contains 12 residues.

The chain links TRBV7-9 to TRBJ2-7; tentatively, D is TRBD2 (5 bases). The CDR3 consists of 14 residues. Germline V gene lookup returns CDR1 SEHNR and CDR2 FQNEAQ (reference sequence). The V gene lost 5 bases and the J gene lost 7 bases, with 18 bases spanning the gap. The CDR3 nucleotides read TGTGCCAGCAGCCGAGCGGCTCCCAGGCTAGAGCAGTACTTC. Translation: CASSRAAPRLEQYF. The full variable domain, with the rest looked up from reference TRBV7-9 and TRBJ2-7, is DTGVSQNPRHKITKRGQNVTFRCDPISEHNRLYWYRQTLGQGPEFLTYFQNEAQLEKSRLLSDRFSAERPKGSFSTLEIQRTEQGDSAMYLCASSRAAPRLEQYFGPGTRLTVT.

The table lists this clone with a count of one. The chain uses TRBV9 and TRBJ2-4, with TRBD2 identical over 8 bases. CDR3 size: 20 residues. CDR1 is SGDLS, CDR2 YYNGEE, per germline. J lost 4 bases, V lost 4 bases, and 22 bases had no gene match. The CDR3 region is CASSPLISGSLRPQKNIQYF. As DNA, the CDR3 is TGTGCCAGCAGCCCCCTAATAAGCGGGAGTCTGCGTCCCCAAAAAAACATTCAGTACTTC. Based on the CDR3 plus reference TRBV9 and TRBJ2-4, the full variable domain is DSGVTQTPKHLITATGQRVTLRCSPRSGDLSVYWYQQSLDQGLQFLIQYYNGEERAKGNILERFSAQQFPDLHSELNLSSLELGDSALYFCASSPLISGSLRPQKNIQYFGAGTRLSVL.

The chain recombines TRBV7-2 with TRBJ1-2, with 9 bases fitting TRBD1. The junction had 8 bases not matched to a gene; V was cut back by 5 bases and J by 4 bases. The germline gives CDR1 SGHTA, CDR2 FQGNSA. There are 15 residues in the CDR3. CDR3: CASSEGTGIGYGYTF. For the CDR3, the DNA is TGTGCCAGCAGCGAGGGGACAGGGATTGGCTATGGCTACACCTTC. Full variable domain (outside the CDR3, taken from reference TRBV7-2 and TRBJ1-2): GAGVSQSPSNKVTEKGKDVELRCDPISGHTALYWYRQSLGQGLEFLIYFQGNSAPDKSGLPSDRFSAERTGGSVSTLTIQRTQQEDSAVYLCASSEGTGIGYGYTFGSGTRLTVV.

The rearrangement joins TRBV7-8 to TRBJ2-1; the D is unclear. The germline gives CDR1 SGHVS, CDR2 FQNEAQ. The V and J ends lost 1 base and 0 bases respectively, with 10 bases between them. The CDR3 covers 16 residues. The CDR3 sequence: CASSLVGIGSYNEQFF. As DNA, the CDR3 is TGTGCCAGCAGCTTAGTGGGCATCGGCTCCTACAATGAGCAGTTCTTC.

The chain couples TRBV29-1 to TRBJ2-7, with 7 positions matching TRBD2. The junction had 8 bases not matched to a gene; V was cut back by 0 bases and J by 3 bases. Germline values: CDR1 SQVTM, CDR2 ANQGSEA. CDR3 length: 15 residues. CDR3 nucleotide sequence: TGCAGCGTTGAAGATCGGGCTAGCGGAGACTACGAGCAGTACTTC. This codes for CSVEDRASGDYEQYF.

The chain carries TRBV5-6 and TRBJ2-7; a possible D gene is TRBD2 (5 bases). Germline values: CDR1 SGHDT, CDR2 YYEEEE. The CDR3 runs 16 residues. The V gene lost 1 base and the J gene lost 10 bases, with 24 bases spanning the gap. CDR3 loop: CASSLRGLRAKTPQYF. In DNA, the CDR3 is TGTGCCAGCAGCTTGCGTGGTCTGAGGGCCAAAACCCCACAGTACTTC.

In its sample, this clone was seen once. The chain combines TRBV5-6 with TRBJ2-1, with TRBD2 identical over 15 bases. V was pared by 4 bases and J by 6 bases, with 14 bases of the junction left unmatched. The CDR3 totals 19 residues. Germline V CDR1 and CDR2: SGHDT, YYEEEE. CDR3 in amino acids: CASSPGLAGGPVASNEQFF. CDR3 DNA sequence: TGTGCCAGCAGCCCCGGACTAGCGGGAGGGCCGGTAGCGTCCAATGAGCAGTTCTTC.

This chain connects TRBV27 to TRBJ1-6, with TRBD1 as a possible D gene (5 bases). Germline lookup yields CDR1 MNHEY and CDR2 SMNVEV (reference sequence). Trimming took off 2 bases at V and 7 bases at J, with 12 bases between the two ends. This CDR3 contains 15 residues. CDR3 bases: TGTGCCAGCAGTTTAGCTGTGGGGCGGAATTCACCCCTCCACTTT. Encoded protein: CASSLAVGRNSPLHF.